This T cell receptor (beta chain) originates from a study of identical twins. A universal primer site was created by template switching, with the cDNA bearing unique molecular identifiers. TCRdb analysed the 5' RACE reads with MiXCR anew, one entry per CDR3 protein. The sample holds 1.5 million or so distinct CDR3 sequences; 25% to 35% are singletons and the top ten take around 0.25%. Per the germline V gene, CDR1 is MNHNY and CDR2 is SVGAGI (reference sequence). The trim removed 4 bases at V and 7 bases at J, leaving 9 bases unmatched. The CDR3 is 15 amino acids. Among all donors, each was a healthy Caucasian. This clonotype was found a few times. Antigen specificity is unknown. Whole-study results and caveats: For zero-insertion analyses, partial confounding could come from invariant MAIT and iNKT cells. Cross-sectional statistics, not tracking of the same donors, supported the conclusions.

This receptor was identified in a newborn girl in good health. Sequencing was done on a sample of cord blood. The rearrangement uses TRBV6-6 and TRBJ1-5, with 8 bases aligning to TRBD1. CDR3 region: CASSFTGQGGQPQHF. In DNA, the CDR3 is TGTGCCAGCAGTTTTACAGGACAGGGCGGCCAGCCCCAGCATTTT.